This is a list of T cell receptor beta chains from one sample in a study of PD-1 blockade in classical Hodgkin lymphoma. Produced via immunoSEQ multiplex PCR; TCRdb's table is partial and in-frame only. The table shows around 12,000 clones, with 75% occurring only once. The sequences come from peripheral blood mononuclear cells (PBMCs), collected at baseline. Receptor source: a human donor with classical Hodgkin lymphoma. Each CDR3 is given without its conserved first and last residue. Fields, in order: V gene, D gene, J gene, CDR3 protein. A D gene is named only where the DNA matches it firmly.

>TRBV5-3|TRBD1|TRBJ2-6
ASGTGVSGANVLT
>TRBV4-1|.|TRBJ1-1
ASSLSGTSGERAF
>TRBV4-1|TRBD2|TRBJ2-1
ASSQEPLAGNEQF
>TRBV5-6|.|TRBJ2-1
ASSLGVPNEQF
>TRBV29-1|.|TRBJ2-5
SVEVPPYDRTQY
>TRBV7-2|.|TRBJ1-6
ASSEHRAKNSPLH
>TRBV10-3|.|TRBJ1-5
AISEQGHSNQPQH
>TRBV27|TRBD1|TRBJ1-2
ASSLAGGTYGYT
>TRBV6-1|TRBD2|TRBJ2-5
ASSEASGGGQTQY
>TRBV19|TRBD1|TRBJ2-2
ASTPGQSNTGELF
>TRBV27|TRBD1|TRBJ1-6
ASSYSQGAPGSPLH
>TRBV11-3|.|TRBJ1-2
ASRKELAGGYT
>TRBV27|.|TRBJ2-1
ASSFRAQGYNEQF
>TRBV7-9|TRBD1|TRBJ1-2
ASSSGQANYGYT
>TRBV4-1|TRBD1|TRBJ2-3
ASSPRTGVSTDTQY
>TRBV28|TRBD2|TRBJ2-1
ASSYGSGGARNEQF
>TRBV5-5|TRBD1|TRBJ2-1
ASSFPGGHNEQF
>TRBV29-1|TRBD1|TRBJ1-2
SGQGANYGYT
>TRBV7-7|.|TRBJ2-1
ASSLDGGSEQF
>TRBV2|.|TRBJ2-2
ASRPWGTTGELF
>TRBV9|.|TRBJ2-3
ASSGVQGSNTQY
>TRBV7-6|.|TRBJ1-2
ASSLRGSGYT
>TRBV10-3|.|TRBJ2-5
AISESGGEETQY
>TRBV6-5|.|TRBJ1-5
ASGFRSNQPQH
>TRBV7-2|.|TRBJ1-1
ASSPGPRVTEAF
>TRBV5-1|.|TRBJ2-3
ASSLGVGSSTDTQY
>TRBV9|.|TRBJ1-1
ASSVVLTITEAF
>TRBV7-2|.|TRBJ1-4
ASSFGPFDEKLF
>TRBV2|.|TRBJ1-5
ASSPGAAQPQH
>TRBV5-8|.|TRBJ2-2
ASSLKLEVLNTGELF
>TRBV1|.|TRBJ2-3
TSRIFPGLAGDRTDTQY
>TRBV15|.|TRBJ2-3
ATSSFPPDTQY
>TRBV5-1|.|TRBJ2-3
ASSLLTTTDTQY
>TRBV7-2|.|TRBJ2-5
ASSLTGSRETQY
>TRBV29-1|.|TRBJ1-1
SGATGRTNTEAF
>TRBV28|TRBD1|TRBJ1-1
ASSLNLFRGANTEAF
>TRBV10-3|TRBD1|TRBJ2-7
AISEMGQSGEQY
>TRBV11-2|.|TRBJ1-1
ASSLVGGAEAF
>TRBV19|.|TRBJ1-5
ASSISTVYSNQPQH
>TRBV15|TRBD1|TRBJ2-1
ATSQDRAYEQF
>TRBV27|.|TRBJ1-2
ASSGSGIGYT
>TRBV4-2|TRBD2|TRBJ2-3
ASSQAWRAGGLTDTQY